This entry lists 6 T cell receptor beta chains sequenced from one sample in a study of CD8 T cells in Susac syndrome. The RNA input was about 0.5 to 1 ug, and it was reverse transcribed with random hexamers. Each CDR3 protein is one row after TCRdb ran MiXCR on the immunoSEQ multiplex PCR reads. Of 150,000 to 200,000 distinct CDR3 sequences listed, around 94% are singletons. The source material was CD4+ T cells from PBMCs. These receptors came from a human donor with multiple sclerosis.

The CDR3 reads CASSVDRHIQYF. The CDR3 nucleotides are TGTGCCAGCAGCGTAGACAGGCACATTCAGTACTTC. The chain joins TRBV7-2 to TRBJ2-4; D perhaps matches TRBD1 (6 bases). The V and J ends lost 5 bases and 8 bases respectively, with 10 bases between them. The CDR3 has 12 amino acids. CDR1 SGHTA and CDR2 FQGNSA come from the germline V gene.

The chain combines TRBV29-1 with TRBJ2-3, with no clear D. The V end was cut by 7 bases, the J end by 4 bases, with 21 bases between. From germline, CDR1 is SQVTM and CDR2 ANQGSEA. The CDR3 totals 15 residues. The CDR3 DNA sequence: TGCAGCGCCCCGATATCCTCTCGCACACCAGATACGCAGTATTTT. The encoded protein is CSAPISSRTPDTQYF.

The chain has TRBV12-3 or TRBV12-4 and TRBJ1-1, with unresolved D. V was trimmed by 4 bases and J by 0 bases, leaving 9 bases between them. This CDR3 comprises 14 residues. As DNA, the CDR3 is TGTGCCAGCAGTTCTCTGAGGTTGAACACTGAAGCTTTCTTT. As protein: CASSSLRLNTEAFF.

V usage is TRBV6-5 and J usage is TRBJ2-3, with D possibly TRBD2 on 5 matching bases. The germline V and J ends were trimmed by 6 bases and 0 bases, with 13 bases remaining between them. Germline assignment: CDR1 MNHEY and CDR2 SVGAGI. This CDR3 is 15 amino acids long. The CDR3 DNA reads as TGTGCCAGCAGCCCCTACGGCGGGAGCACAGATACGCAGTATTTT. Its translation is CASSPYGGSTDTQYF.

The rearrangement links TRBV7-9 to TRBJ2-7, with 10 bases aligning to TRBD2. CDR3 length: 18 amino acids. Germline values: CDR1 SEHNR, CDR2 FQNEAQ (reference sequence). The V gene end was trimmed by 6 bases and the J gene end by 3 bases; junction bases not matched to a gene: 17. The CDR3 coding sequence is TGTGCCAGCAGTTTTTATGGGGGTAGGGTAGCGGGAGGCTACGAGCAGTACTTC. Translation: CASSFYGGRVAGGYEQYF. Combining the CDR3 with reference TRBV7-9 and TRBJ2-7 gives the whole variable domain DTGVSQNPRHKITKRGQNVTFRCDPISEHNRLYWYRQTLGQGPEFLTYFQNEAQLEKSRLLSDRFSAERPKGSFSTLEIQRTEQGDSAMYLCASSFYGGRVAGGYEQYFGPGTRLTVT.

This chain connects TRBV27 to TRBJ1-5, with TRBD1 matching over 7 bases. This CDR3 has 15 residues. Germline V lookup: CDR1 MNHEY, CDR2 SMNVEV (reference sequence). V was pared by 4 bases and J by 2 bases, with 5 bases of the junction left unmatched. The CDR3 sequence is CASSSLTGGNQPQHF. The DNA of the CDR3 is TGTGCCAGCAGTTCCTTAACAGGGGGCAATCAGCCCCAGCATTTT.